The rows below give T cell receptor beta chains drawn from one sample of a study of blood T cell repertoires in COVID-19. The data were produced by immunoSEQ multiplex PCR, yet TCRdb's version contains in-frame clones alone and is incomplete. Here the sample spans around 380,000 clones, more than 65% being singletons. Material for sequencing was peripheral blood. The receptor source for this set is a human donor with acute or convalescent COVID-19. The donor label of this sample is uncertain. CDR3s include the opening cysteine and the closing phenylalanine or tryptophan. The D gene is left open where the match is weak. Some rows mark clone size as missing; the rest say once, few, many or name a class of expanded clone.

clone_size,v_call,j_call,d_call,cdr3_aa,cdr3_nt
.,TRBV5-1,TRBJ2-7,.,CASSRNEDRAKQQYF,TGCGCCAGCAGCAGGAACGAGGACAGAGCAAAACAGCAGTACTTC
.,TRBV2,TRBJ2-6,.,CASSAEGTGTNVLTF,TGTGCCAGCAGTGCTGAGGGAACAGGGACCAACGTCCTGACTTTC
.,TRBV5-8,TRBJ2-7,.,CASSPGQYEQYF,TGTGCCAGCAGCCCTGGACAGTACGAGCAGTACTTC
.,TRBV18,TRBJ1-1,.,CASSPQLDGTEAFF,TGTGCCAGCTCACCCCAGCTAGACGGGACTGAAGCTTTCTTT
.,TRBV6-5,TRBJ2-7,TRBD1,CASREDRGPYEQYF,TGTGCCAGCAGGGAGGACAGGGGTCCCTACGAGCAGTACTTC
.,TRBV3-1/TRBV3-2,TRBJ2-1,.,CASSLQTDRVALGGKYNEQFF,TGTGCCAGCAGTCTACAGACAGACCGGGTGGCCCTCGGAGGGAAGTACAATGAGCAGTTCTTC
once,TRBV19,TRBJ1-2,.,CASSITAANYGYTF,TGTGCCAGTAGTATAACAGCTGCTAACTATGGCTACACCTTC
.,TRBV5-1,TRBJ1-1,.,CASSWAGVGGTEAFF,TGCGCCAGCAGCTGGGCAGGGGTTGGTGGCACTGAAGCTTTCTTT
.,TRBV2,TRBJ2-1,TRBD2,CASTKGGTSGRRNEQFF,TGTGCCAGCACCAAGGGGGGGACTAGCGGGAGACGCAATGAGCAGTTCTTC
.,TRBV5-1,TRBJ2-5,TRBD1,CASSQNGQALAETQYF,TGCGCCAGCAGCCAAAATGGACAGGCTCTCGCGGAGACCCAGTACTTC
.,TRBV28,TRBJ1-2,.,CASRTPSRGYGYTF,TGTGCCAGCAGGACACCTAGTCGGGGCTATGGCTACACCTTC
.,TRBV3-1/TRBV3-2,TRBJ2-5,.,CASSQRGTSPETQYF,TGTGCCAGCAGCCAACGGGGGACTTCGCCAGAGACCCAGTACTTC
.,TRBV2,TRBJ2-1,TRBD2,CASSLLAGGPNEQFF,TGTGCCAGCAGCCTCCTAGCGGGAGGGCCTAATGAGCAGTTCTTC
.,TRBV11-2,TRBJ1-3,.,CASSFLGGDGNTIYF,TGTGCCAGCAGCTTTTTGGGAGGGGACGGAAACACCATATATTTT
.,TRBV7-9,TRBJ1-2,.,CASSPTWSRGLGYTF,TGTGCCAGCAGCCCCACCTGGTCTCGGGGTCTTGGCTACACCTTC